This entry features one T cell receptor beta chain sequence. This clonotype has a count of ten or more. It lacks a known antigen. No clone much larger than this one lies a single base away; base qualities are absent. Ends trimmed: V by 2 bases, J by 2 bases; bases unmatched to a gene: 4. The germline V gene yields SGHDN for CDR1 and FVKESK for CDR2. The CDR3 goes from the cysteine to the phenylalanine over 15 residues. Of the read, only the CDR3 DNA is kept; its 45 bases are in frame from base 1. TCRdb lists the instrument as Illumina HiSeq 2500. Quantitative 5'-RACE with molecular barcodes was used to prepare TCR beta libraries. In the paper's pipeline: Disease-linked TCR variants were identified with a new computational method built on a probabilistic model of VDJ rearrangement. The public reads were reprocessed in TCRdb via fastp at Q25 and MiXCR, keeping in-frame beta chains. CDR3 protein sequences are deduplicated, and each keeps its most common genes and DNA. The V and J calls were not made by the authors but by TCRdb's processing. This sample comprises roughly 300,000 distinct CDR3 sequences, 6.5% to 10% of them detected only once. The top ten constitute just over 14% of the sample.

These data are taken from a study of CD8 T cells in ankylosing spondylitis (dated by TCRdb to between 2016 and 2019). In terms of the full investigation: The study set out to find disease-linked TCR variants by profiling T cell receptor beta repertoires in ankylosing spondylitis patients and healthy donors. Samples of peripheral blood were taken, and for ankylosing spondylitis patients, synovial fluid was collected as well. The full study cohort was made up of about two dozen ankylosing spondylitis patients and approximately 100 healthy donors. Overall study results and their limits: The disease-linked clones were reported to be significantly enriched in matched synovial fluid samples from ankylosing spondylitis patients. A TCR beta motif of fewer than 10 highly homologous amino acid variants appeared characteristic of blood from ankylosing spondylitis patients. Some TCR beta motif variants had previously been reported in synovial fluid and blood of reactive arthritis patients, which suggested common disease-initiation mechanisms. In peripheral blood, the disease-linked clones were found at relatively low frequencies and had a CD8+ phenotype.

The V and J genes are TRBV14 and TRBJ2-7; 9 bases in between match TRBD2. The source of this sequence is a male donor with ankylosing spondylitis. The sequenced sample was blood, either unsorted or a sorted T cell fraction (not recorded which). The DNA reads TGTGCCAGCAGCCAACTGGCGGGAGGGCCCTACGAGCAGTACTTC. This is translated as CASSQLAGGPYEQYF.